This T cell receptor beta chain was captured by sequencing in a study of blood T cell repertoires in COVID-19. Looked up from germline, CDR1 is LNHDA and CDR2 is SQIVND (reference sequence). This CDR3 is built from 13 residues. V lost 2 bases to trimming and J lost 3 bases, with 7 bases between them. Only in-frame clones appear in the TCRdb table, and some are missing; sequencing was by immunoSEQ multiplex PCR. The data show about 160,000 clones, with approximately 84% seen just once and 7.5% to 9.5% held by the top ten. The rearrangement links TRBV19 to TRBJ1-1; D is possibly TRBD1 (5 bases). The TCR sequence derives from a man aged 40-49 years who had recovered from COVID-19. Sequenced input: peripheral blood. CDR3 sequence: CASSIIGDTEAFF. The CDR3 coding sequence is TGTGCCAGTAGTATAATAGGGGACACTGAAGCTTTCTTT.